Sequencing of this T cell receptor (beta chain) was carried out in a study of response to subunit inactivated influenza vaccine (dated by TCRdb to the late 2010s). Study-wide context: The study used deep quantitative T cell receptor repertoire profiling to track responses to a trivalent subunit inactivated influenza vaccine. General conclusions and limits of the study: It was suggested by the authors that each seasonal influenza vaccination may recruit only a limited number of new T cells.

Unmatched junction bases come to 8, with V trimmed by 0 bases and J by 5 bases. Taken from cysteine to phenylalanine, the CDR3 has 16 residues. CDR3 DNA is the only sequence kept; it has 48 bases, read in frame from the first base. The germline V gene supplies CDR1 LGHNA and CDR2 YSLEER. The library was made by RT-PCR. Data came from an Illumina HiSeq 2500. TCRdb trimmed the raw reads at Q25, called clones with MiXCR and kept productive beta chains. Merged by CDR3 protein, the rows form single entries marked with the most common genes and DNA. The sample table shows roughly 700,000 distinct CDR3 sequences, and around 14% are seen once. The top ten constitute 5.5% to 7% of the sample. Details on this clonotype: The antigen it recognizes is unknown. Nothing much larger sits one base from this clone, and base qualities are not available.

The source is a man aged 45-65 years who received an inactivated influenza vaccine. Donor details come from another sample of the same person, matched by shared clones. This sequence uses TRBV4-3 and TRBJ2-5, with 8 bases matching TRBD1. Here the sequenced sample was PBMCs from blood, taken 14 to 15 days before vaccination. The nucleotide sequence is TGCGCCAGCAGCCAAGAGGGCAGGGGGCTAGATGAGACCCAGTACTTC. Its protein product is CASSQEGRGLDETQYF.